This T cell receptor (beta chain) was found in a study of T cell responses to AZD1222 COVID-19 vaccine (dated by TCRdb to the early 2020s). General notes on the study: A total of 233 trial participants underwent TCR sequencing, of whom around 200 received two doses of AZD1222 and about 25 received two doses of the MenACWY control vaccine. Trial participants were enrolled by age into subgroups of 18-55, 56-69 and 70-plus years, and around 150, 28 and 57 TCR-sequenced participants, respectively, were included in these subgroups.

What this sample's time point label stands for: about 28 days (+/-7) after the second vaccine dose. AZD1222 recipients with second doses at about 4 weeks or about 12 weeks were pooled, because spike-specific TCR depth and breadth did not differ between schedules. The vaccinee samples were drawn from two UK trials, COV001 and COV002, one of which was a single-blind randomized controlled phase 2/3 trial testing AZD1222 (ChAdOx1 nCoV-19) in healthy adults. For TCRbeta chain sequencing, PBMC samples were collected from trial participants at day 0 and at day 28 after the second dose. The study at large found these results: Most participants were white British and females outnumbered males, and the authors suggested that clonal diversity may have been underestimated. The vaccine-associated CD4 TCRs covered the entire spike protein, and the dominant responses fell in regions 160-218 and 743-854. Nearly half of unique spike-specific TCRs reportedly recognized epitopes outside regions mutated in the B.1.351 and B.1.1.7 variants. Spike-specific TCR breadth and depth rose significantly after two AZD1222 doses compared with day 0 and with MenACWY recipients. In the small 56-69-year group, the increase in depth fell short of significance, most likely because of low power. No day 14 peak-response samples were available, so repertoires were characterized only after the peak T cell response. Conclusions about previously exposed vaccinees were limited because only a handful of AZD1222 recipients were SARS-CoV-2 seropositive at baseline.

The CDR3 regions of human TCRbeta chains were subjected to immunosequencing. Per the source publication's procedure: Repertoire TCRs were matched against a reference library of SARS-CoV-2-specific TCRs generated with the MIRA antigen-specificity platform. Breadth was defined as the fraction of unique TCRs that were SARS-CoV-2-associated, and depth was defined as the fraction of total T cells that were SARS-CoV-2-associated. Using the MIRA data, each spike-specific TCR was mapped to the spike region that the TCR reacts to and placed in a CD4 or CD8 class. Log10-transformed breadth and depth values were compared by one-way ANOVA with Sidak's multiple comparisons tests. Imported from immuneACCESS, the table was reduced by TCRdb to in-frame sequences with V and J called. These copies leave out some clones; in studies compared against another copy, an unresolved V gene accounts for under half, and the cause of the remainder is not known. The V and J calls and the clone size are those of that table, but D and trimming were determined from the DNA. In all, the sample holds more than 90,000 clones, and 88% of those were seen once. The leading ten clones occupy roughly 15% of the sample.

From the germline V gene, CDR1 is SGHVS and CDR2 is FQNEAQ. Trimming costs V 2 bases and J 0 bases, and their ends lie 11 bases apart. The CDR3 holds 16 amino acids from the cysteine to the phenylalanine. Of the read, only the CDR3 DNA is kept; its 48 bases are in frame from base 1. Notes on this clone: The specificity of this receptor is unknown. The record has no base qualities; no much larger clone is one base away.

The rearrangement combines TRBV7-8 with TRBJ1-5, with a tentative D gene TRBD1 over 5 matching bases. The sample in question was peripheral blood, obtained 28 days after the second AZD1222 dose. This TCR was sampled from an adult who received the AZD1222 COVID-19 vaccine. The nucleotides read TGTGCCAGCAGCTTAATTGGGGACCTTAGCAATCAGCCCCAGCATTTT. Translated, this gives CASSLIGDLSNQPQHF.